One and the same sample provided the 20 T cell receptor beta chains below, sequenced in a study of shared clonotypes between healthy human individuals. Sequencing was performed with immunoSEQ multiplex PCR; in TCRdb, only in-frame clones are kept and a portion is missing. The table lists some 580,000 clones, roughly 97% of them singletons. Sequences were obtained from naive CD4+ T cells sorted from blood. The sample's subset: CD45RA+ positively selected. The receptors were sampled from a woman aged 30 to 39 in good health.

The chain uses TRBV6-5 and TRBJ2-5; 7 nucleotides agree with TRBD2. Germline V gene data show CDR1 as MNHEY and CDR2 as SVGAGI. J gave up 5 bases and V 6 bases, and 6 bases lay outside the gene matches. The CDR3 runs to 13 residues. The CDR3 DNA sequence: TGTGCCAGCAGCAGATTCGGGAGGGAGACCCAGTACTTC. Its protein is CASSRFGRETQYF.

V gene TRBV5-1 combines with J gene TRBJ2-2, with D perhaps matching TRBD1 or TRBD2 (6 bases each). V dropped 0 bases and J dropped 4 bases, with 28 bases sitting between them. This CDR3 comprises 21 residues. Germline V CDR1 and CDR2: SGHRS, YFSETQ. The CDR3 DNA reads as TGCGCCAGCAGCTTGGTCGGGGGCGAGGGACGCGCCACCTTGGGCACCGGGGAGCTGTTTTTT. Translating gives CASSLVGGEGRATLGTGELFF.

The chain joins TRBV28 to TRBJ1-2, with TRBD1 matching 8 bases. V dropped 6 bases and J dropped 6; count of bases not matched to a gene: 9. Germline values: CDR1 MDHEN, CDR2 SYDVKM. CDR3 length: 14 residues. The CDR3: CASSRTGRGDGYTF. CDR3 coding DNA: TGTGCCAGCAGCCGGACAGGGCGGGGGGATGGCTACACCTTC.

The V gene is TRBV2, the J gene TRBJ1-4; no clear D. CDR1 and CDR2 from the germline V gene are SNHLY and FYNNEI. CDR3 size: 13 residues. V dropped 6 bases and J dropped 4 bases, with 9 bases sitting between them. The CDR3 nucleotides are TGTGCCAGCAGGTCAGGATTTAATGAAAAACTGTTTTTT. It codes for CASRSGFNEKLFF.

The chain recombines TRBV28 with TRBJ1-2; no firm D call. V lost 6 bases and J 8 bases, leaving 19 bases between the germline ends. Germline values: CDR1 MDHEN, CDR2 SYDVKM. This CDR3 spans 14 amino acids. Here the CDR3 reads CASRLPTGNMGYTF. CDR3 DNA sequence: TGTGCCAGCAGACTACCGACGGGGAATATGGGCTACACCTTC.

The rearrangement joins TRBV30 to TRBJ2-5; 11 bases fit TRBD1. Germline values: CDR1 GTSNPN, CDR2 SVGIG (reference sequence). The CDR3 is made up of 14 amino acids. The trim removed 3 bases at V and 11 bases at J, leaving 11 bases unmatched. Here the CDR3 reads CAWSPGQGGSGQYF. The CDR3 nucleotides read TGTGCCTGGAGCCCGGGACAGGGGGGATCGGGGCAGTACTTC.

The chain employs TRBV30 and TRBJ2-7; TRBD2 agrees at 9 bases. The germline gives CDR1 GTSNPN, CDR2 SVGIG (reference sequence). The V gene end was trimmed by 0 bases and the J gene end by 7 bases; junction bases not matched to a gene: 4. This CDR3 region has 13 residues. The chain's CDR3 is CAWSVRGREEQYF. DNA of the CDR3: TGTGCCTGGAGTGTTCGCGGGAGGGAAGAGCAGTACTTC.

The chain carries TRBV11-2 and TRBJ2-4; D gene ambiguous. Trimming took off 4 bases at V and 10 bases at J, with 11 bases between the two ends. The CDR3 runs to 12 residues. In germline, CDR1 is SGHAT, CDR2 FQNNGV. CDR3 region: CASSSDPPIQYF. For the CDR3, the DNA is TGTGCCAGCAGCTCGGACCCGCCAATTCAGTACTTC.

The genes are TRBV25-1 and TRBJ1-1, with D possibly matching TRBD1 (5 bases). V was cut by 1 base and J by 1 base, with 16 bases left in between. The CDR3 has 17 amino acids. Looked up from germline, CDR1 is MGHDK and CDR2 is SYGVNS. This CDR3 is CASSEFLLGGPNTEAFF. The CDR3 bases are TGTGCCAGCAGTGAATTCTTGCTTGGGGGTCCGAACACTGAAGCTTTCTTT.

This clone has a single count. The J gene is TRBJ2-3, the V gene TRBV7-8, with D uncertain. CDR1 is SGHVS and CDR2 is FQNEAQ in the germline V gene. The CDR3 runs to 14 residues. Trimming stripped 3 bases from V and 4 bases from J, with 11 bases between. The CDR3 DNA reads TGTGCCAGCAGCTTGGCCCGCTTTTCAGATACGCAGTATTTT. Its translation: CASSLARFSDTQYF. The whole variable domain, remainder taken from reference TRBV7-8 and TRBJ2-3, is GAGVSQSPRYKVAKRGQDVALRCDPISGHVSLFWYQQALGQGPEFLTYFQNEAQLDKSGLPSDRFFAERPEGSVSTLKIQRTQQEDSAVYLCASSLARFSDTQYFGPGTRLTVL.

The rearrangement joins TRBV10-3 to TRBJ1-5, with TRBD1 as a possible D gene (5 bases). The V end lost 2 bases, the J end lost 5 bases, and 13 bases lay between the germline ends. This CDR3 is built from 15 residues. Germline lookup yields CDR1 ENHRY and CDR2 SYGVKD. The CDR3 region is CAISEPPLGDQPQHF. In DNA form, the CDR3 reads TGTGCCATCAGTGAGCCGCCTCTGGGGGATCAGCCCCAGCATTTT.

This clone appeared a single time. The CDR3 is CASIGAWQPQHF. CDR3 DNA: TGTGCCAGCATAGGGGCGTGGCAGCCCCAGCATTTT. The chain carries TRBV28 and TRBJ1-5; D possibly corresponds to TRBD1 (5 bases). V lost 7 bases and J lost 7, with 11 bases in between. This CDR3 contains 12 residues. Germline loops: CDR1 MDHEN, CDR2 SYDVKM.

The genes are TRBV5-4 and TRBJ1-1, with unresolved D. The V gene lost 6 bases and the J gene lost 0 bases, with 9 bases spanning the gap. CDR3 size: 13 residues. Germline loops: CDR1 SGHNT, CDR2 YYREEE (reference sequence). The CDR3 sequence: CASTVDMNTEAFF. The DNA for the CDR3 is TGTGCCAGCACTGTTGATATGAACACTGAAGCTTTCTTT.

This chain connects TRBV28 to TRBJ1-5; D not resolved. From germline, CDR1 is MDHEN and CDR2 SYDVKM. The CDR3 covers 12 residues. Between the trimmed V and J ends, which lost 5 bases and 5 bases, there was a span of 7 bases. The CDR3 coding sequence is TGTGCCAGCAGTCCCCAGGATCAGCCCCAGCATTTT. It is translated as CASSPQDQPQHF.

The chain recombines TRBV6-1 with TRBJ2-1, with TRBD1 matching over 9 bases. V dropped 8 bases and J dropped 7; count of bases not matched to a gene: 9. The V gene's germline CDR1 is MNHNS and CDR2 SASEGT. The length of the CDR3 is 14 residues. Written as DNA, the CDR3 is TGTGCCAGCTTAACCGGGACAGGGAGGAATGAGCAGTTCTTC. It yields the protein CASLTGTGRNEQFF.

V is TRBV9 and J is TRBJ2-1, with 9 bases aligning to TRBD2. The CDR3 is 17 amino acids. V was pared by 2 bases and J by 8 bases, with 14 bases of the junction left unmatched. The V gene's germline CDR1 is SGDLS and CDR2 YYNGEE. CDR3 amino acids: CASSVSASGRIGDEQFF. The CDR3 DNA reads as TGTGCCAGCAGCGTTTCAGCCAGCGGGAGGATTGGCGATGAGCAGTTCTTC.

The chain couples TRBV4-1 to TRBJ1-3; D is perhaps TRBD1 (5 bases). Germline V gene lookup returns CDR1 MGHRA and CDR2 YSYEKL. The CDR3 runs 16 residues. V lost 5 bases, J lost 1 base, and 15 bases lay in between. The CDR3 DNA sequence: TGCGCCAGCAGCGAAGGACCCGGGACTTCTGGAAACACCATATATTTT. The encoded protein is CASSEGPGTSGNTIYF.

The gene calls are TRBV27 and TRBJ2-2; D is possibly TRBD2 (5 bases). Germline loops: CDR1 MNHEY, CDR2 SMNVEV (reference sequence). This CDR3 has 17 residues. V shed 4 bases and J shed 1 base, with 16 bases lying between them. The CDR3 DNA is TGTGCCAGCAGTTCCCTCGGGAAGCGGCAGAACACCGGGGAGCTGTTTTTT. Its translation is CASSSLGKRQNTGELFF.

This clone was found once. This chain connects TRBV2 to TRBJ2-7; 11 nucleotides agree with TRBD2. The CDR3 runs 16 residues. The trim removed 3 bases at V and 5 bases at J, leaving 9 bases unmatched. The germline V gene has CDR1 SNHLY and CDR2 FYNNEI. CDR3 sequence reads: CASSEGRASGRHEQYF. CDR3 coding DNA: TGTGCCAGCAGTGAGGGGCGGGCTAGCGGGAGGCACGAGCAGTACTTC.

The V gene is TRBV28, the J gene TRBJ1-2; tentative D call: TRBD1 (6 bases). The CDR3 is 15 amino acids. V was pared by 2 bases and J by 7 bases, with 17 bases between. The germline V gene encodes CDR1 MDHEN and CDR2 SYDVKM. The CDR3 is CASSLLGQMLTGYTF. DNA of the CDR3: TGTGCCAGCAGTTTACTAGGACAGATGTTGACTGGCTACACCTTC.